The 29 T cell receptor beta chains presented below share a single source sample, sequenced in a study of blood T cell repertoires in COVID-19. This table comes from immunoSEQ multiplex PCR, and its TCRdb copy is limited to in-frame clones, with some not included. Of approximately 110,000 clones listed, over 75% are singletons. Material: peripheral blood. These receptors originate from a woman aged 80 or over with acute or convalescent COVID-19.

The rearrangement joins TRBV6-5 to TRBJ2-7, with 11 bases identical to TRBD1. This CDR3 is built from 15 residues. Trimming took 0 bases from V and 5 from J; bases not matched to a gene: 3. Germline loops: CDR1 MNHEY, CDR2 SVGAGI. CDR3 region: CASSYSGQGAHEQYF. The CDR3, as DNA: TGTGCCAGCAGTTACTCAGGACAGGGGGCCCACGAGCAGTACTTC.

The rearrangement links TRBV19 to TRBJ1-1, with D uncertain. The CDR3 covers 15 residues. Germline V gene data show CDR1 as LNHDA and CDR2 as SQIVND (reference sequence). Trimming took 1 base from V and 0 from J, leaving 9 bases between them. CDR3 nucleotides: TGTGCCAGTAGTATAGGCGGGCAAATGAACACTGAAGCTTTCTTT. It yields the protein CASSIGGQMNTEAFF.

The chain couples TRBV7-9 to TRBJ2-5; D might be TRBD1 (5 bases). CDR1 and CDR2 from the germline V gene are SEHNR and FQNEAQ (reference sequence). There are 14 residues in the CDR3. Between the trimmed V and J ends, which lost 2 bases and 1 base, there was a span of 8 bases. Here the CDR3 reads CASSLQGVQETQYF. CDR3 nucleotides: TGTGCCAGCAGCTTACAAGGGGTCCAAGAGACCCAGTACTTC.

V is TRBV5-4 and J is TRBJ1-5; possible D gene TRBD1, 6 bases. The CDR3 spans 19 residues. Looked up from germline, CDR1 is SGHNT and CDR2 is YYREEE (reference sequence). Deletions cut 0 bases from V and 0 bases from J, with 19 bases between. CDR3 sequence: CASSLGGGLGLISNQPQHF. CDR3 bases: TGTGCCAGCAGCTTGGGGGGGGGCTTGGGACTAATTAGCAATCAGCCCCAGCATTTT.

This chain connects TRBV11-2 to TRBJ2-2, with TRBD1 matching over 10 bases. The CDR3 is made up of 15 amino acids. Germline lookup yields CDR1 SGHAT and CDR2 FQNNGV. V was pared by 5 bases and J by 4 bases, with 4 bases of the junction left unmatched. The CDR3 DNA follows: TGTGCCAGCAGCCTCCGACAGGGGGCCACCGGGGAGCTGTTTTTT. The encoded protein is CASSLRQGATGELFF.

This clone was counted a single time. The rearrangement joins TRBV7-9 to TRBJ2-2; a weak D match, TRBD1 (6 bases). CDR3 length equals 14 residues. The V gene's germline CDR1 is SEHNR and CDR2 FQNEAQ (reference sequence). Between the trimmed V and J ends, which lost 5 bases and 3 bases, there was a span of 10 bases. The CDR3 nucleotides are TGTGCCAGCAGCCCAGGACAGTACACCGGGGAGCTGTTTTTT. It specifies CASSPGQYTGELFF.

The V gene is TRBV5-6, the J gene TRBJ2-1; TRBD1 might be the D (5 bases). Germline CDR1 reads SGHDT; CDR2 reads YYEEEE. The CDR3 runs 15 residues. Trimming shortened V by 2 bases and J by 5 bases, and 14 bases separated the two germline ends. The DNA of the CDR3 is TGTGCCAGCAGCTTAGGAGACAGTACCAACAATGAGCAGTTCTTC. Translated: CASSLGDSTNNEQFF. The entire variable domain, with the rest obtained from reference TRBV5-6 and TRBJ2-1, is as follows: DAGVTQSPTHLIKTRGQQVTLRCSPKSGHDTVSWYQQALGQGPQFIFQYYEEEERQRGNFPDRFSGHQFPNYSSELNVNALLLGDSALYLCASSLGDSTNNEQFFGPGTRLTVL.

This chain uses TRBV3-1 (or the pseudogene TRBV3-2) with TRBJ1-4; perhaps TRBD1 as D (6 bases). Germline V gives CDR1 LGHDT, CDR2 YNNKEL (reference sequence). This CDR3 comprises 17 residues. Trimming stripped 4 bases from V and 4 bases from J, with 19 bases between. The CDR3 DNA reads as TGTGCCAGCAGCCCGAGTCCGGGGGGGGCCCTTAATGAAAAACTGTTTTTT. This gives the protein CASSPSPGGALNEKLFF.

V and J are TRBV5-1 and TRBJ2-7; 7 bases match TRBD1. CDR1 is SGHRS and CDR2 is YFSETQ in the germline V gene. J lost 3 bases, V lost 3 bases, and 6 bases had no gene match. The CDR3 covers 14 residues. Here the CDR3 DNA reads TGCGCCAGCAGCTCATACGGACAGGACTACGAGCAGTACTTC. This sequence encodes CASSSYGQDYEQYF.

The J gene is TRBJ1-5, the V gene TRBV27; D might be TRBD1 (6 bases). The CDR3 sequence is 13 residues long. Germline V gives CDR1 MNHEY, CDR2 SMNVEV (reference sequence). The V end was cut by 6 bases, the J end by 3 bases, with 9 bases between. The CDR3 sequence is CASSGQFNQPQHF. DNA for the CDR3: TGTGCCAGCAGCGGACAGTTCAATCAGCCCCAGCATTTT.

The chain links TRBV19 to TRBJ2-3, with TRBD1 identical over 8 bases. The CDR3 loop spans 17 amino acids. Trimming at V came to 7 bases and at J to 1 base, leaving 13 bases not matched to a gene. Germline values: CDR1 LNHDA, CDR2 SQIVND (reference sequence). CDR3 residues: CASTPRTGTLRTDTQYF. The DNA for the CDR3 is TGTGCCAGTACCCCCCGGACAGGGACCCTTCGCACAGATACGCAGTATTTT.

V usage is TRBV10-1 and J usage is TRBJ2-3; tentative D call: TRBD2 (6 bases). The CDR3 has 14 amino acids. The ends were cut back, 2 bases at V and 9 bases at J, with 15 bases in the middle. From germline, CDR1 is WNHNN and CDR2 SYGVQD (reference sequence). The CDR3 here is CASSEGGSPTTQYF. The CDR3 DNA reads TGCGCCAGCAGTGAGGGGGGGTCCCCCACCACGCAGTATTTT.

The chain links TRBV10-1 to TRBJ1-1, with no clear D. CDR3 length: 16 residues. V was clipped by 0 bases and J by 7 bases, with 18 bases between them. Per germline, CDR1 WNHNN and CDR2 SYGVQD (reference sequence). CDR3 in amino acids: CASSESPVAGWDEAFF. CDR3 bases: TGCGCCAGCAGTGAGTCTCCGGTCGCGGGTTGGGATGAAGCTTTCTTT.

The chain has TRBV27 and TRBJ1-2; 9 bases map to TRBD1. This CDR3 has 16 residues. Germline values: CDR1 MNHEY, CDR2 SMNVEV (reference sequence). V was pared by 5 bases and J by 4 bases, with 11 bases of the junction left unmatched. DNA for the CDR3: TGTGCCAGCAGTAGGACCGGGACAGGGATCGGCTATGGCTACACCTTC. Translated: CASSRTGTGIGYGYTF.

This clone was found once. Other DNA sequences within the sample encode an identical CDR3. This chain joins TRBV12-3 or TRBV12-4 and TRBJ1-1; D is uncertain. Trimming stripped 8 bases from V and 1 base from J, with 5 bases between. The CDR3 is made up of 11 amino acids. CDR3 loop: CASSRNTEAFF. Here the CDR3 DNA reads TGTGCCAGCTCTCGGAACACTGAAGCTTTCTTT.

V usage is TRBV28 and J usage is TRBJ1-2; D is uncertain. There are 13 residues in the CDR3. V lost 4 bases to trimming and J lost 0 bases, with 6 bases between them. Germline V lookup: CDR1 MDHEN, CDR2 SYDVKM. CDR3 nucleotide sequence: TGTGCCAGCAGTTCGGGAGCTAACTATGGCTACACCTTC. Translated, it gives CASSSGANYGYTF.

This chain's CDR3 is CSVVRGSTDTQYF. CDR3 DNA sequence: TGCAGCGTTGTTAGGGGGAGCACAGATACGCAGTATTTT. This rearrangement joins TRBV29-1 to TRBJ2-3, with a possible D match to TRBD1 (6 bases). The CDR3 length is 13 residues. Germline V gene data show CDR1 as SQVTM and CDR2 as ANQGSEA. V lost 4 bases to trimming and J lost 0 bases, with 8 bases between them.

This sequence joins TRBV18 and TRBJ2-7, with a tentative D call TRBD1 (6 bases). V was shortened by 5 bases and J by 2 bases, with 10 bases between the two germline ends. This CDR3 region has 13 residues. Germline V gene data show CDR1 as KGHSH and CDR2 as LQKENI. CDR3 DNA: TGTGCCAGCTCATCTACAGGGACCTACGAGCAGTACTTC. It translates to CASSSTGTYEQYF.

Worth noting for this clone: In the same sample, other DNA sequences code for this CDR3. The chain combines TRBV28 with TRBJ2-1; 8 bases map to TRBD1. Trimming cost V 6 bases and J 4 bases; bases outside gene matches: 8. Germline V gives CDR1 MDHEN, CDR2 SYDVKM. The CDR3 length is 15 residues. CDR3 residues: CASSPGTGGYNEQFF. Here the CDR3 DNA reads TGTGCCAGCAGCCCCGGGACAGGAGGGTACAATGAGCAGTTCTTC.

The CDR3 here is CATSREYGEQYF. DNA for the CDR3: TGTGCCACCAGCAGGGAATACGGGGAGCAGTACTTC. V gene TRBV24-1 combines with J gene TRBJ2-7, with a tentative D call TRBD1 (5 bases). V gave up 7 bases and J gave up 7 bases, with 13 bases separating them. The germline CDR1 and CDR2 sequences are KGHDR and SFDVKD. The CDR3 is made up of 12 amino acids.

The chain carries TRBV5-1 and TRBJ2-1; D is perhaps TRBD2 (6 bases). The CDR3 is 16 amino acids. The germline gives CDR1 SGHRS, CDR2 YFSETQ. The V and J ends lost 2 bases and 6 bases respectively, with 18 bases between them. In nucleotides, the CDR3 is TGCGCCAGCAGCTTTGCGGGGATTTGGTCGGGCAATGAGCAGTTCTTC. Protein sequence: CASSFAGIWSGNEQFF.

The count of this clone is one. This sequence joins TRBV3-1 (or the pseudogene TRBV3-2) and TRBJ1-1; D is possibly TRBD1 (5 bases). This CDR3 is 15 amino acids long. V shed 3 bases and J shed 0 bases, with 11 bases lying between them. CDR1 is LGHDT and CDR2 is YNNKEL in the germline V gene (reference sequence). The CDR3 is CASSHYQTVNTEAFF. Written as DNA, the CDR3 is TGTGCCAGCAGCCACTACCAGACAGTGAACACTGAAGCTTTCTTT.

The chain links TRBV7-8 to TRBJ1-2; D is perhaps TRBD1 (6 bases). Germline lookup yields CDR1 SGHVS and CDR2 FQNEAQ. V lost 5 bases and J 5 bases, leaving 6 bases between the germline ends. The CDR3 has 11 amino acids. This chain's CDR3 is CASSQGYGYTF. The CDR3 nucleotides are TGTGCCAGCAGCCAGGGGTATGGCTACACCTTC.

The chain recombines TRBV28 with TRBJ2-6; 8 bases align to TRBD1. CDR3 size: 17 residues. CDR1 MDHEN and CDR2 SYDVKM come from the germline V gene. V was clipped by 2 bases and J by 1 base; unmatched bases: 4. CDR3 region: CASSLNRGLSGANVLTF. The CDR3 DNA sequence: TGTGCCAGCAGTTTAAACAGGGGGTTGTCTGGGGCCAACGTCCTGACTTTC.

The chain employs TRBV5-1 and TRBJ2-1; perhaps TRBD2 as D (6 bases). Trimming removed 6 bases at V and 0 bases at J, with 7 bases between. The CDR3 runs 13 residues. The germline V gene encodes CDR1 SGHRS and CDR2 YFSETQ. The CDR3 nucleotides read TGCGCCAGCACGACTAGCTCCTACAATGAGCAGTTCTTC. It encodes CASTTSSYNEQFF.

A note on this clone: The same CDR3 can be traced to other DNA sequences in this sample. The V and J genes are TRBV7-6 and TRBJ2-3; possible D gene TRBD2, 6 bases. The CDR3 is 13 amino acids. Trimming stripped 1 base from V and 4 bases from J, with 6 bases between. Germline CDR1 is SGHVS and CDR2 is FNYEAQ. The CDR3 sequence is CASSLGGADTQYF. The CDR3, as DNA: TGTGCCAGCAGCTTAGGGGGGGCAGATACGCAGTATTTT.

The genes are TRBV6-2 or TRBV6-3 and TRBJ2-5; D ambiguous. The V end was cut by 5 bases, the J end by 5 bases, with 6 bases between. There are 11 residues in the CDR3. Germline V gene lookup returns CDR1 MNHEY and CDR2 SVGEGT. The CDR3 spells CASSQLETQYF. The CDR3, as DNA: TGTGCCAGCAGTCAGTTGGAGACCCAGTACTTC.

The rearrangement links TRBV12-3 or TRBV12-4 to TRBJ2-5; D is possibly TRBD1 (6 bases). V lost 2 bases to trimming and J lost 6 bases, with 10 bases between them. The CDR3 has 13 amino acids. The CDR3 reads CASSLTGPKTQYF. In DNA form, the CDR3 reads TGTGCCAGCAGTTTAACAGGGCCCAAGACCCAGTACTTC.

The V call is TRBV30, the J call TRBJ1-5; D not certain. Germline CDR1 reads GTSNPN; CDR2 reads SVGIG (reference sequence). Trimming shortened V by 1 base and J by 7 bases, and 11 bases separated the two germline ends. This CDR3 spans 13 amino acids. CDR3 sequence reads: CAWSETSGQPQHF. The DNA of the CDR3 is TGTGCCTGGAGTGAGACGTCGGGGCAGCCCCAGCATTTT.